This T cell receptor (beta chain) was sequenced for a study of control samples from healthy donors and cancer patients. Trimming cost V 2 bases and J 6 bases, with 11 bases left between them. Germline V gene lookup returns CDR1 MNHNY and CDR2 SVGAGI (reference sequence). The CDR3 sequence is 13 residues long. Profiled with immunoSEQ multiplex PCR; TCRdb holds only in-frame clones, not every one. The table shows 100,000 to 150,000 clones, with about nine tenths occurring only once. The J gene is TRBJ2-7, the V gene TRBV6-6; no clear D gene. Sequencing used blood. The receptor's source is a man in his late teens or twenties in good health. This chain's CDR3 is CASSYNPEGEQYV. Here the CDR3 DNA reads TGTGCCAGCAGTTACAACCCGGAAGGCGAGCAGTACGTC.